The 25 T cell receptor beta chains reported below all come from one sample, sequenced in a study of STAT5B mutations in CD4+ large granular lymphocyte leukemia. The protocol was immunoSEQ multiplex PCR, while the TCRdb copy is restricted to in-frame clones and leaves out a portion. The data show some 35,000 clones, under 80% seen once. The material sequenced was CD4+ T cells from blood buffy coats. The receptors derive from a human donor in good health.

A few counts support this clone. V usage is TRBV28 and J usage is TRBJ2-7; no firm D call. Germline V CDR1 and CDR2: MDHEN, SYDVKM. The germline V and J ends were trimmed by 6 bases and 0 bases, with 12 bases remaining between them. CDR3 length equals 14 residues. The CDR3 DNA follows: TGTGCCAGCAGCCCACCGGTCAGCTCCTACGAGCAGTACTTC. Protein product: CASSPPVSSYEQYF.

This chain uses TRBV6-5 with TRBJ2-7, with TRBD1 identical over 10 bases. Germline V gives CDR1 MNHEY, CDR2 SVGAGI. CDR3 length: 14 residues. Losses at the gene ends were 7 bases for V and 0 bases for J; bases not matched to a gene: 3. The CDR3 bases are TGTGCCAGCACCGGGACAGGGGCCTCCTACGAGCAGTACTTC. This translates into CASTGTGASYEQYF.

V usage is TRBV10-1 and J usage is TRBJ2-7; a possible D gene is TRBD1 (5 bases). The V and J ends lost 3 bases and 2 bases respectively, with 17 bases between them. The CDR3 runs to 16 residues. Germline V gives CDR1 WNHNN, CDR2 SYGVQD (reference sequence). The CDR3 region is CASSDSSCRTTYEQYF. The DNA for the CDR3 is TGCGCCAGCAGTGACAGTAGTTGCAGGACAACCTACGAGCAGTACTTC.

The rearrangement uses TRBV7-8 and TRBJ1-1, with D possibly TRBD1 on 5 matching bases. V lost 4 bases to trimming and J lost 6 bases, with 21 bases between them. Germline assignment: CDR1 SGHVS and CDR2 FQNEAQ. CDR3 length: 16 amino acids. CDR3 nucleotides: TGTGCCAGCAGCTCGGGGTACGGGGGGGATGCCTCTGAAGCTTTCTTT. Its translation: CASSSGYGGDASEAFF.

This clone was recorded a few times. The V and J genes are TRBV20-1 and TRBJ1-1, with D possibly TRBD1 on 6 matching bases. The CDR3 length is 11 residues. From germline, CDR1 is DFQATT and CDR2 SNEGSKA (reference sequence). The ends were cut back, 7 bases at V and 0 bases at J, with 6 bases in the middle. DNA for the CDR3: TGCAGTGGGGGGCTGAACACTGAAGCTTTCTTT. Translated, it gives CSGGLNTEAFF.

The chain uses TRBV19 and TRBJ1-5; D call uncertain. The V gene lost 3 bases and the J gene lost 5 bases, with 11 bases spanning the gap. Looked up from germline, CDR1 is LNHDA and CDR2 is SQIVND (reference sequence). The CDR3 sequence is 14 residues long. CDR3 protein: CASSISTTDQPQHF. The DNA of the CDR3 is TGTGCCAGTAGTATCTCCACGACCGATCAGCCCCAGCATTTT.

In nucleotides, the CDR3 is TGTGCCAGCAGCTCGGGACAGGGCTCCTACGAGCAGTACTTC. Translated, it gives CASSSGQGSYEQYF. V is TRBV5-8 and J is TRBJ2-7; 9 nucleotides line up with TRBD1. From germline, CDR1 is SGHTS and CDR2 YDEGEE. The length of the CDR3 is 14 residues. The V gene end was trimmed by 3 bases and the J gene end by 0 bases; junction bases not matched to a gene: 1. Full variable domain (rest looked up from reference TRBV5-8 and TRBJ2-7): EAGVTQSPTHLIKTRGQQATLRCSPISGHTSVYWYQQALGLGLQFLLWYDEGEERNRGNFPPRFSGRQFPNYSSELNVNALELEDSALYLCASSSGQGSYEQYFGPGTRLTVT.

The chain uses TRBV15 and TRBJ1-2; 10 bases agree with TRBD1. After removal of 0 bases from V and 4 bases from J, the junction contained 14 bases not matched to a gene. The CDR3 runs 19 residues. Germline V CDR1 and CDR2: LNHNV, YYDKDF (reference sequence). Written as DNA, the CDR3 is TGTGCCACCAGCAGAGAGGTTGGGGCGACAGGGGGCTTTGGCTATGGCTACACCTTC. This gives the protein CATSREVGATGGFGYGYTF. The complete variable domain, with remaining parts taken from reference TRBV15 and TRBJ1-2, reads DAMVIQNPRYQVTQFGKPVTLSCSQTLNHNVMYWYQQKSSQAPKLLFHYYDKDFNNEADTPDNFQSRRPNTSFCFLDIRSPGLGDTAMYLCATSREVGATGGFGYGYTFGSGTRLTVV.

The V and J genes are TRBV30 and TRBJ2-7; TRBD2 is a possible D gene (5 bases). Germline values: CDR1 GTSNPN, CDR2 SVGIG (reference sequence). The V and J ends lost 0 bases and 2 bases respectively, with 11 bases between them. The CDR3 is made up of 14 amino acids. The CDR3, as DNA: TGTGCCTGGAGTGTTGAGGGAGACGCCTACGAGCAGTACTTC. Residues: CAWSVEGDAYEQYF.

The V and J genes are TRBV25-1 and TRBJ1-2, with 7 bases fitting TRBD1. This CDR3 is 17 amino acids long. V lost 4 bases, J lost 2 bases, and 13 bases stayed unmatched. Germline CDR1 is MGHDK and CDR2 is SYGVNS. CDR3 in amino acids: CASSAPTWTGRNYGYTF. The DNA for the CDR3 is TGTGCCAGCAGTGCCCCGACCTGGACAGGAAGAAACTATGGCTACACCTTC.

This chain uses TRBV5-4 with TRBJ2-3; D not resolved. The CDR3 sequence is 15 residues long. Per the germline V gene, CDR1 is SGHNT and CDR2 is YYREEE (reference sequence). V lost 0 bases and J lost 0, with 8 bases in between. The CDR3 nucleotides read TGTGCCAGCAGCTTGGACAGATCTAGCACAGATACGCAGTATTTT. Its translation is CASSLDRSSTDTQYF.

This clone was seen a few times. The gene calls are TRBV18 and TRBJ1-5; no clear D. This CDR3 has 12 amino acids. Germline V gene data show CDR1 as KGHSH and CDR2 as LQKENI. The V end was cut by 0 bases, the J end by 4 bases, with 1 base between. In nucleotides, the CDR3 is TGTGCCAGCTCACCACCTAATCAGCCCCAGCATTTT. This codes for CASSPPNQPQHF.

This clone was observed a handful of times. The chain couples TRBV9 to TRBJ1-1; TRBD1 is a possible D gene (5 bases). The CDR3 totals 14 residues. The germline gives CDR1 SGDLS, CDR2 YYNGEE. V lost 0 bases to trimming and J lost 3 bases, with 9 bases between them. The CDR3 sequence is CASSVGIGDTEAFF. Here the CDR3 DNA reads TGTGCCAGCAGCGTAGGTATAGGGGACACTGAAGCTTTCTTT.

This clone was detected a few times. The chain employs TRBV10-2 and TRBJ2-7; D not resolved. Germline CDR1 WSHSY, CDR2 SAAADI. CDR3 length: 11 residues. Trimming removed 4 bases at V and 4 bases at J, with 5 bases between. DNA of the CDR3: TGCGCCAGCAGTGCAACTTACGAGCAGTACTTC. It translates to CASSATYEQYF.

The rearrangement joins TRBV5-8 to TRBJ2-1; 10 bases line up with TRBD1. J lost 2 bases, V lost 0 bases, and 2 bases had no gene match. This CDR3 is built from 16 residues. Looked up from germline, CDR1 is SGHTS and CDR2 is YDEGEE. The CDR3 sequence: CASSLVGTGAYNEQFF. The CDR3 nucleotides read TGTGCCAGCAGCTTGGTTGGGACAGGGGCCTACAATGAGCAGTTCTTC.

On this clone itself: One end of the junction does not line up with germline, which may come from a read error. CDR3 residues: CASSEALRQGFF. The CDR3 nucleotides are TGTGCCAGCAGTGAAGCGCTAAGACAGGGTTTCTTC. This chain links TRBV6-1 with TRBJ1-2, with 7 bases lining up with TRBD1. Germline CDR1 is MNHNS and CDR2 is SASEGT. The CDR3 covers 12 residues.

The chain employs TRBV25-1 and TRBJ2-3, with D unclear. The length of the CDR3 is 14 residues. The ends were cut back, 4 bases at V and 1 base at J, with 9 bases in the middle. Germline CDR1 and CDR2: MGHDK and SYGVNS. This CDR3 reads CASSGFLGTDTQYF. CDR3 DNA sequence: TGTGCCAGCAGTGGGTTTTTGGGCACAGATACGCAGTATTTT.

This clone was counted once. The chain joins TRBV9 to TRBJ1-4, with TRBD1 as a possible D gene (5 bases). Per the germline V gene, CDR1 is SGDLS and CDR2 is YYNGEE. The ends were cut back, 0 bases at V and 2 bases at J, with 14 bases in the middle. The CDR3 has 17 residues. The CDR3 reads CASSVDPPGGTNEKLFF. The CDR3 coding sequence is TGTGCCAGCAGCGTAGACCCCCCCGGGGGTACTAATGAAAAACTGTTTTTT.

The chain is built from TRBV25-1 and TRBJ2-7, with 8 bases fitting TRBD2. CDR3 length: 15 residues. Germline CDR1 and CDR2: MGHDK and SYGVNS. J gave up 3 bases and V 1 base, and 5 bases lay outside the gene matches. CDR3 nucleotide sequence: TGTGCCAGCAGTGAATCGGGAGGGGGGGACTACGAGCAGTACTTC. Its protein is CASSESGGGDYEQYF.

This clone appeared a single time. This chain joins TRBV5-4 and TRBJ1-1; possibly TRBD1 for D (6 bases). The germline V gene has CDR1 SGHNT and CDR2 YYREEE (reference sequence). V lost 4 bases, J lost 0 bases, and 10 bases lay in between. CDR3 size: 14 residues. DNA of the CDR3: TGTGCCAGCAGCCTGACAGGCCTGAACACTGAAGCTTTCTTT. Amino acids: CASSLTGLNTEAFF.

The chain recombines TRBV29-1 with TRBJ2-1; TRBD2 matches at 7 bases. J lost 2 bases, V lost 0 bases, and 7 bases had no gene match. CDR1 is SQVTM, CDR2 ANQGSEA, per germline. The CDR3 sequence is 16 residues long. CDR3 region: CSVEDRASGAYNEQFF. In DNA, the CDR3 is TGCAGCGTTGAAGACCGAGCTAGCGGTGCCTACAATGAGCAGTTCTTC.

V gene TRBV28 combines with J gene TRBJ2-7; D possibly uses TRBD1 or TRBD2 (6 bases each). The CDR3 totals 14 residues. CDR1 and CDR2 from the germline V gene are MDHEN and SYDVKM. Trimming removed 6 bases at V and 2 bases at J, with 14 bases between. For the CDR3, the DNA is TGTGCCAGCAGGACCCAAGGGGGGACCTACGAGCAGTACTTC. Its protein is CASRTQGGTYEQYF.

The chain joins TRBV19 to TRBJ2-7, with a weak D call TRBD1 (6 bases). The length of the CDR3 is 16 residues. Trimming took 2 bases from V and 3 from J, leaving 17 bases between them. CDR1 LNHDA and CDR2 SQIVND come from the germline V gene (reference sequence). The CDR3 DNA reads TGTGCCAGTAGTATATTGGGCCCAGGGGCCCACTACGAGCAGTACTTC. It translates to CASSILGPGAHYEQYF.

The V gene is TRBV18, the J gene TRBJ2-5, with D unresolved. There are 12 residues in the CDR3. V was trimmed by 4 bases and J by 2 bases, leaving 5 bases between them. Germline V lookup: CDR1 KGHSH, CDR2 LQKENI. DNA of the CDR3: TGTGCCAGCTCACAACAACAAGAGACCCAGTACTTC. Residues: CASSQQQETQYF.

This clone was seen just once. In nucleotides, the CDR3 is TGCGCCAGCAGCCCGGAGACAGGGGGTAACTACGAGCAGTACTTC. Translated, it gives CASSPETGGNYEQYF. The rearrangement joins TRBV5-1 to TRBJ2-7; TRBD1 matches 9 bases. The V segment lost 4 bases and the J segment 3 bases; nucleotides outside the gene matches: 8. CDR1 and CDR2 (germline): SGHRS, YFSETQ. CDR3 length: 15 amino acids.